This T cell receptor beta chain comes out of a study of shared clonotypes between healthy human individuals. The study, taken as a whole, reports: Though the depth was large, rarefaction showed that sorted-subset sequencing was incomplete. The naive CD4 repertoires of several donors were compared, and approximately 4.7% of clonotypes were shared. In contrast to clonotypes shared by all four donors, non-shared clonotypes had lower generation probabilities.

Study donors comprised healthy, HIV-negative adults devoid of recent acute infection or vaccination. Trimming left V 6 bases short and J 2 bases short, with 5 bases between. The CDR3 consists of 12 residues. Germline V CDR1 and CDR2: SEHNR, FQNEAQ (reference sequence). The protocol was immunoSEQ multiplex PCR, while the TCRdb copy is restricted to in-frame clones and leaves out a portion. The sample has more than 2,000,000 clones; more than 80% are singletons. About this clone itself: The antigen is undetermined. Other nucleotide sequences in the sample specify the same CDR3.

This TCR derives from a young man in good health. J is TRBJ1-3 and V is TRBV7-9; D is ambiguous. The sample was naive CD4+ T cells sorted from blood. Described subset: CD45RA+ positively selected. CDR3 sequence (DNA): TGTGCCAGCAGTTCCACTGGAAACACCATATATTTT. Amino acid sequence: CASSSTGNTIYF.